One and the same sample provided the 32 T cell receptor beta chains below, sequenced in a study of OX40 agonist ivuxolimab in advanced cancers. Libraries were prepared by immunoSEQ multiplex PCR; TCRdb keeps only in-frame clonotypes and omits some of them. This sample has fewer than 45,000 clones; about 79% occur once, and the top ten carry approximately 17%. Sequences were derived from CD4+ or CD8+ T cells sorted from blood, sampled in a trial of the OX40 agonist ivuxolimab. The receptor set was obtained from an adult with an advanced solid tumor such as melanoma, head and neck, liver or kidney cancer.

This clone was seen a handful of times. The chain links TRBV7-9 to TRBJ2-1; 9 bases are shared with TRBD2. Losses at the gene ends were 2 bases for V and 5 bases for J; bases not matched to a gene: 10. CDR1 is SEHNR and CDR2 is FQNEAQ in the germline V gene (reference sequence). The CDR3 consists of 17 residues. Written as DNA, the CDR3 is TGTGCCAGCAGCTTAAAAATTAGCGGGGGATCGCACAATGAGCAGTTCTTC. Encoded protein: CASSLKISGGSHNEQFF. Combining the CDR3 with reference TRBV7-9 and TRBJ2-1 gives the whole variable domain DTGVSQNPRHKITKRGQNVTFRCDPISEHNRLYWYRQTLGQGPEFLTYFQNEAQLEKSRLLSDRFSAERPKGSFSTLEIQRTEQGDSAMYLCASSLKISGGSHNEQFFGPGTRLTVL.

The chain uses TRBV25-1 and TRBJ1-1, with D maybe TRBD1 (5 bases). Looked up from germline, CDR1 is MGHDK and CDR2 is SYGVNS. The CDR3 runs 14 residues. Trimming left V 2 bases short and J 3 bases short, with 10 bases between. CDR3 coding DNA: TGTGCCAGCAGTGAAGCCTGGGGGTACACTGAAGCTTTCTTT. It yields the protein CASSEAWGYTEAFF.

This chain links TRBV18 with TRBJ2-6, with a possible D match to TRBD2 (6 bases). Germline V gene sequence: CDR1 KGHSH, CDR2 LQKENI. The CDR3 has 16 amino acids. V was cut by 6 bases and J by 1 base, with 13 bases left in between. The CDR3 bases are TGTGCCAGCTCCAGCCCGGCGGGGTCTGGGGCCAACGTCCTGACTTTC. This gives the protein CASSSPAGSGANVLTF.

The chain is built from TRBV7-9 and TRBJ1-6; no clear D gene. Germline lookup yields CDR1 SEHNR and CDR2 FQNEAQ (reference sequence). Trimming pared 1 base from V and 3 bases from J, leaving 10 bases between. The CDR3 totals 16 residues. In DNA, the CDR3 is TGTGCCAGCAGCTTAGGTCCCCGGCTCTATAATTCACCCCTCCACTTT. Amino acid sequence: CASSLGPRLYNSPLHF.

The rearrangement links TRBV5-6 to TRBJ2-7, with D unresolved. The CDR3 extends over 13 amino acids. CDR1 and CDR2 (germline): SGHDT, YYEEEE. The ends were cut back, 0 bases at V and 7 bases at J, with 11 bases in the middle. CDR3 sequence: CASSLGPTTEQYF. The CDR3 DNA sequence: TGTGCCAGCAGCTTGGGACCTACTACGGAGCAGTACTTC.

The J gene is TRBJ1-4, the V gene TRBV5-5, with TRBD1 identical over 7 bases. CDR1 is SGHKS and CDR2 is YYEKEE in the germline V gene (reference sequence). V was clipped by 4 bases and J by 6 bases; unmatched bases: 6. There are 14 residues in the CDR3. This CDR3 reads CASSPTGTDEKLFF. In DNA, the CDR3 is TGTGCCAGCAGCCCCACCGGGACAGATGAAAAACTGTTTTTT.

The V and J genes are TRBV5-4 and TRBJ1-5, with D unclear. The germline V gene encodes CDR1 SGHNT and CDR2 YYREEE (reference sequence). The CDR3 extends over 15 amino acids. The V and J ends lost 0 bases and 5 bases respectively, with 12 bases between them. The CDR3, as DNA: TGTGCCAGCAGCTTGGATCGGGCACAGTATCAGCCCCAGCATTTT. Protein product: CASSLDRAQYQPQHF.

This clone has only a few counts. CDR3 DNA sequence: TGTGCCATCAGTCCAAGATACGAGCAGTACTTC. Amino acid sequence: CAISPRYEQYF. The chain recombines TRBV10-3 with TRBJ2-7, with D unclear. The V gene's germline CDR1 is ENHRY and CDR2 SYGVKD. CDR3 length: 11 residues. V gave up 5 bases and J gave up 4 bases, with 6 bases separating them.

V and J are TRBV5-4 and TRBJ1-1, with D possibly being TRBD1 (5 bases). In germline, CDR1 is SGHNT, CDR2 YYREEE (reference sequence). The ends were cut back, 2 bases at V and 2 bases at J, with 7 bases in the middle. This CDR3 is built from 13 residues. Here the CDR3 DNA reads TGTGCCAGCAGCTTTGGGGGTAACACTGAAGCTTTCTTT. This gives the protein CASSFGGNTEAFF.

The chain has TRBV7-2 and TRBJ1-4; TRBD1 matches at 7 bases. CDR1 and CDR2 (germline): SGHTA, FQGNSA. The length of the CDR3 is 13 residues. The trim removed 5 bases at V and 5 bases at J, leaving 2 bases unmatched. The CDR3 spells CASSRDRNEKLFF. CDR3 coding DNA: TGTGCCAGCAGCCGGGACAGAAATGAAAAACTGTTTTTT.

The chain carries TRBV6-1 and TRBJ1-4, with 8 bases lining up with TRBD1. V was clipped by 4 bases and J by 8 bases; unmatched bases: 6. CDR1 is MNHNS and CDR2 is SASEGT in the germline V gene. This CDR3 has 14 residues. The CDR3 sequence: CASSGPGGGEKLFF. DNA of the CDR3: TGTGCCAGCAGTGGTCCAGGGGGCGGAGAAAAACTGTTTTTT.

The chain carries TRBV5-4 and TRBJ2-5; 12 bases fit TRBD1. V was pared by 5 bases and J by 4 bases, with 9 bases of the junction left unmatched. Germline loops: CDR1 SGHNT, CDR2 YYREEE (reference sequence). The CDR3 totals 16 residues. CDR3 DNA: TGTGCCAGCAGACAGTCCCGGGACAGGGGGCCAGAGACCCAGTACTTC. Translating it yields CASRQSRDRGPETQYF. Filled out from reference TRBV5-4 and TRBJ2-5, the complete variable domain reads ETGVTQSPTHLIKTRGQQVTLRCSSQSGHNTVSWYQQALGQGPQFIFQYYREEENGRGNFPPRFSGLQFPNYSSELNVNALELDDSALYLCASRQSRDRGPETQYFGPGTRLLVL.

V gene TRBV27 combines with J gene TRBJ2-1, with no clear D. The CDR3 has 14 amino acids. V shed 4 bases and J shed 4 bases, with 11 bases lying between them. Germline V gene sequence: CDR1 MNHEY, CDR2 SMNVEV (reference sequence). CDR3 nucleotides: TGTGCCAGCAGTTCTGTTCCAGTTTACAATGAGCAGTTCTTC. This sequence encodes CASSSVPVYNEQFF.

V gene TRBV29-1 combines with J gene TRBJ2-5; perhaps TRBD2 as D (5 bases). Trimming took off 7 bases at V and 4 bases at J, with 10 bases between the two ends. The CDR3 runs 11 residues. The germline V gene has CDR1 SQVTM and CDR2 ANQGSEA. The CDR3 protein is CSAEGSETQYF. CDR3 coding DNA: TGCAGCGCCGAGGGCTCAGAGACCCAGTACTTC. Based on the CDR3 plus reference TRBV29-1 and TRBJ2-5, the full variable domain is SAVISQKPSRDICQRGTSLTIQCQVDSQVTMMFWYRQQPGQSLTLIATANQGSEATYESGFVIDKFPISRPNLTFSTLTVSNMSPEDSSIYLCSAEGSETQYFGPGTRLLVL.

CDR3 protein: CASSLTTRSWIPLHF. The CDR3 DNA reads TGTGCCAGCAGCCTGACTACCCGGAGCTGGATACCCCTCCACTTT. The rearrangement uses TRBV14 and TRBJ1-6; D is uncertain. Germline V lookup: CDR1 SGHDN, CDR2 FVKESK. The V end was cut by 4 bases, the J end by 12 bases, with 19 bases between. The CDR3 covers 15 residues.

The chain links TRBV6-5 to TRBJ1-1, with TRBD1 matching 8 bases. The germline V gene has CDR1 MNHEY and CDR2 SVGAGI. Unmatched junction bases numbered 9, after V lost 8 bases and J lost 4 bases. The CDR3 covers 14 residues. The CDR3 is CASGSSGGFTEAFF. The CDR3 nucleotides read TGTGCCAGCGGGTCGTCAGGGGGCTTCACTGAAGCTTTCTTT.

This clone has only a few counts. Other DNA sequences in the same sample also yield this CDR3. This chain joins TRBV7-2 and TRBJ2-1, with 10 nucleotides matching TRBD1. Germline V gives CDR1 SGHTA, CDR2 FQGNSA. CDR3 length: 15 residues. After removal of 7 bases from V and 5 bases from J, the junction contained 8 bases not matched to a gene. CDR3 sequence: CASIDGTGVHNEQFF. For the CDR3, the DNA is TGTGCCAGCATCGACGGGACAGGGGTTCACAATGAGCAGTTCTTC.

The CDR3, as DNA: TGCGCCAGCAGCCAACTGGGACAGGGGGGAAGTGAAGATACGCAGTATTTT. It is translated as CASSQLGQGGSEDTQYF. The V gene is TRBV4-1, the J gene TRBJ2-3, with 11 bases aligning to TRBD1. V shed 2 bases and J 5 bases; nucleotides not matched to a gene: 9. Germline V lookup: CDR1 MGHRA, CDR2 YSYEKL. This CDR3 is built from 17 residues.

V gene TRBV11-2 combines with J gene TRBJ1-2; 8 bases match TRBD1. V shed 4 bases and J 7 bases; nucleotides not matched to a gene: 8. The CDR3 consists of 14 residues. CDR1 is SGHAT and CDR2 is FQNNGV in the germline V gene. The CDR3 reads CASSSSRTGTGYTF. DNA of the CDR3: TGTGCCAGCAGCTCGTCTCGGACAGGGACTGGCTACACCTTC.

Points on this clone: A single base is all that separates this from a far larger clone, so a read error is likely. Within the sample, other DNA sequences also encode this same CDR3. J is TRBJ1-5 and V is TRBV6-6, with D possibly being TRBD1 (6 bases). This CDR3 region has 14 residues. CDR1 is MNHNY, CDR2 SVGAGI, per germline (reference sequence). For the CDR3, the DNA is TGTGCCAGCAGAGCGAGGGGGGACAATCAGCCTCAGCATTTT. This sequence encodes CASRARGDNQPQHF.

This chain joins TRBV7-8 and TRBJ2-5; D call uncertain. CDR1 is SGHVS and CDR2 is FQNEAQ in the germline V gene. V lost 2 bases to trimming and J lost 0 bases, with 13 bases between them. The CDR3 loop spans 16 amino acids. CDR3 amino acids: CASSLSISQYQETQYF. The CDR3 DNA follows: TGTGCCAGCAGCTTATCAATTAGCCAGTACCAAGAGACCCAGTACTTC. Variable domain in full (rest from reference TRBV7-8 and TRBJ2-5): GAGVSQSPRYKVAKRGQDVALRCDPISGHVSLFWYQQALGQGPEFLTYFQNEAQLDKSGLPSDRFFAERPEGSVSTLKIQRTQQEDSAVYLCASSLSISQYQETQYFGPGTRLLVL.

The CDR3 sequence: CASSRDRGSFSNQPQHF. The CDR3, as DNA: TGTGCCAGCAGCCGGGACAGGGGGAGCTTTAGCAATCAGCCCCAGCATTTT. The gene calls are TRBV5-6 and TRBJ1-5; 11 nucleotides match TRBD1. CDR1 is SGHDT, CDR2 YYEEEE, per germline. V dropped 4 bases and J dropped 0; count of bases not matched to a gene: 6. The CDR3 loop spans 17 amino acids.

This sequence joins TRBV7-7 and TRBJ2-3, with D possibly matching TRBD2 (7 bases). V lost 3 bases to trimming and J lost 4 bases, with 11 bases between them. This CDR3 spans 14 amino acids. Germline CDR1 reads SSHAT; CDR2 reads FNYEAQ (reference sequence). The CDR3 protein is CASSFGGPADTQYF. CDR3 DNA sequence: TGTGCCAGCAGCTTCGGGGGGCCGGCAGATACGCAGTATTTT.

This rearrangement joins TRBV5-6 to TRBJ2-7; D is unclear. CDR3 size: 13 residues. V dropped 2 bases and J dropped 6 bases, with 12 bases sitting between them. Looked up from germline, CDR1 is SGHDT and CDR2 is YYEEEE. CDR3 DNA: TGTGCCAGCAGCTTCGGGTACGGCTCCGAGCAGTACTTC. Encoded protein: CASSFGYGSEQYF.

CDR3 amino acids: CASGQGPNQPQHF. CDR3 in DNA: TGCGCCAGCGGCCAGGGTCCCAATCAGCCCCAGCATTTT. V is TRBV5-1 and J is TRBJ1-5, with D possibly matching TRBD1 (5 bases). Germline V CDR1 and CDR2: SGHRS, YFSETQ. This CDR3 is 13 amino acids long. Trimming took 7 bases from V and 3 from J, leaving 11 bases between them.

The chain is built from TRBV6-1 and TRBJ1-2, with D tentatively TRBD1 (6 bases). This CDR3 has 13 residues. V dropped 6 bases and J dropped 1 base, with 9 bases sitting between them. Germline values: CDR1 MNHNS, CDR2 SASEGT. In DNA form, the CDR3 reads TGTGCCAGCAGAAAGGACAGTAACTATGGCTACACCTTC. Protein: CASRKDSNYGYTF.

On this clone: Other nucleotide sequences from this sample produce the same CDR3. The chain combines TRBV5-1 with TRBJ1-1, with D maybe TRBD1 (5 bases). The V and J ends lost 4 bases and 2 bases respectively, with 9 bases between them. Germline CDR1 reads SGHRS; CDR2 reads YFSETQ. The CDR3 has 13 residues. CDR3 in DNA: TGCGCCAGCAGCCCCAGGGCCAACACTGAAGCTTTCTTT. This codes for CASSPRANTEAFF. Filled out from reference TRBV5-1 and TRBJ1-1, the complete variable domain reads KAGVTQTPRYLIKTRGQQVTLSCSPISGHRSVSWYQQTPGQGLQFLFEYFSETQRNKGNFPGRFSGRQFSNSRSEMNVSTLELGDSALYLCASSPRANTEAFFGQGTRLTVV.

The CDR3 DNA sequence: TGTGCCAGCAGAGGGACAGGGCCCAATGAGCAGTTCTTC. Translated: CASRGTGPNEQFF. J is TRBJ2-1 and V is TRBV27, with 9 positions matching TRBD1. V was clipped by 6 bases and J by 6 bases; unmatched bases: 3. The CDR3 sequence is 13 residues long. CDR1 and CDR2 (germline): MNHEY, SMNVEV (reference sequence).

The gene calls are TRBV15 and TRBJ1-2, with D uncertain. The V gene lost 1 base and the J gene lost 5 bases, with 17 bases spanning the gap. CDR1 is LNHNV and CDR2 is YYDKDF in the germline V gene (reference sequence). The CDR3 spans 16 residues. Here the CDR3 reads CATSRGTGVRLYGYTF. The CDR3 DNA reads TGTGCCACCAGCAGAGGGACCGGAGTCCGCTTATATGGCTACACCTTC. The full variable domain, completed using reference TRBV15 and TRBJ1-2, is DAMVIQNPRYQVTQFGKPVTLSCSQTLNHNVMYWYQQKSSQAPKLLFHYYDKDFNNEADTPDNFQSRRPNTSFCFLDIRSPGLGDTAMYLCATSRGTGVRLYGYTFGSGTRLTVV.

This clone has just one count. The chain employs TRBV11-2 and TRBJ2-7, with D possibly being TRBD2 (5 bases). Trimming left V 1 base short and J 2 bases short, with 12 bases between. Looked up from germline, CDR1 is SGHAT and CDR2 is FQNNGV. There are 15 residues in the CDR3. The CDR3 region has the DNA TGTGCCAGCAGCTTAGGTGGAGGAACCACCTACGAGCAGTACGTC. Its protein product is CASSLGGGTTYEQYV.

V is TRBV25-1 and J is TRBJ2-3; D not resolved. Germline lookup yields CDR1 MGHDK and CDR2 SYGVNS. V was shortened by 1 base and J by 0 bases, with 5 bases between the two germline ends. The CDR3 sequence is 14 residues long. The CDR3 DNA reads as TGTGCCAGCAGTGAATCCTCTAGCACAGATACGCAGTATTTT. Translation: CASSESSSTDTQYF.

This sequence joins TRBV11-3 and TRBJ1-2; 9 nucleotides agree with TRBD1. This CDR3 region has 16 residues. Germline CDR1 is SGHNT and CDR2 is YENEEA. V lost 2 bases, J lost 0 bases, and 4 bases stayed unmatched. The CDR3 DNA reads TGTGCCAGCAGCTTATGGGGGACAGGGTCTAACTATGGCTACACCTTC. This codes for CASSLWGTGSNYGYTF.